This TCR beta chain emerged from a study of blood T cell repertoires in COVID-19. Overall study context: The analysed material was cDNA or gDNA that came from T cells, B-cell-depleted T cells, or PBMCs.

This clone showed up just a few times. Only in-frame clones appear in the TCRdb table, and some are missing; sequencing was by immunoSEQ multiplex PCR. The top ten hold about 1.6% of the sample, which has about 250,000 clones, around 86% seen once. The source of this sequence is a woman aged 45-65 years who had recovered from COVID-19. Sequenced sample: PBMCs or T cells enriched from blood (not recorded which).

The CDR3 sequence is CASSRGLAGVYNEQFF. CDR3 in DNA: TGTGCCAGCAGCAGAGGACTAGCGGGAGTATACAATGAGCAGTTCTTC. The rearrangement joins TRBV5-4 to TRBJ2-1; 13 bases map to TRBD2. V lost 4 bases, J lost 4 bases, and 5 bases stayed unmatched. Germline CDR1 is SGHNT and CDR2 is YYREEE (reference sequence). The CDR3 totals 16 residues.